The 26 T cell receptor beta chains below were found in one sample sequenced in a study of T cell responses to AZD1222 COVID-19 vaccine. Using immunoSEQ multiplex PCR, the repertoire was profiled, and TCRdb retains in-frame clones only, with some absent. The sample holds 140,000 to 150,000 clones, about 93% seen once. The sequencing used peripheral blood, collected on day 0 of AZD1222 vaccination. All receptors come from an adult in good health.

The rearrangement links TRBV5-1 to TRBJ1-4; no definite D call. The CDR3 runs 13 residues. The V gene's germline CDR1 is SGHRS and CDR2 YFSETQ. Trimming pared 0 bases from V and 12 bases from J, leaving 12 bases between. CDR3 nucleotides: TGCGCCAGCAGCTTGGTTTGGGGTGAGGAACTGTTTTTT. Protein product: CASSLVWGEELFF.

The chain couples TRBV10-1 to TRBJ1-3; D is possibly TRBD1 (5 bases). Germline assignment: CDR1 WNHNN and CDR2 SYGVQD (reference sequence). The CDR3 length is 16 residues. The V end lost 3 bases, the J end lost 1 base, and 13 bases lay between the germline ends. CDR3 amino acids: CASSDTGTASGNTIYF. In DNA, the CDR3 is TGCGCCAGCAGTGATACCGGGACTGCATCTGGAAACACCATATATTTT.

V usage is TRBV11-1 and J usage is TRBJ2-5, with TRBD2 matching over 7 bases. The V gene's germline CDR1 is SGHAT and CDR2 FQDESV (reference sequence). The CDR3 contains 14 residues. Trimming took 5 bases from V and 5 from J; bases not matched to a gene: 8. CDR3 nucleotide sequence: TGTGCCAGCAGCCACAACCGGGGAGGGGAGACCCAGTACTTC. This gives the protein CASSHNRGGETQYF.

CDR3 in DNA: TGTGCCATCAGGGGAGGGATAGGTTCTCCGAACACTGAAGCTTTCTTT. Translating it yields CAIRGGIGSPNTEAFF. The chain joins TRBV10-3 to TRBJ1-1, with unresolved D. The CDR3 consists of 16 residues. From germline, CDR1 is ENHRY and CDR2 SYGVKD. Trimming removed 6 bases from V and 1 base from J, with 18 bases in between.

V is TRBV5-4 and J is TRBJ1-1, with D tentatively TRBD1 (5 bases). In germline, CDR1 is SGHNT, CDR2 YYREEE (reference sequence). The CDR3 totals 13 residues. V was shortened by 4 bases and J by 4 bases, with 11 bases between the two germline ends. In nucleotides, the CDR3 is TGTGCCAGCAGCCTATGGACAAGCACTGAAGCTTTCTTT. Protein sequence: CASSLWTSTEAFF.

The V call is TRBV7-9, the J call TRBJ2-3, with 11 positions matching TRBD2. V was clipped by 5 bases and J by 2 bases; unmatched bases: 15. This CDR3 is 19 amino acids long. Germline CDR1 SEHNR, CDR2 FQNEAQ (reference sequence). CDR3 DNA sequence: TGTGCCAGCAGCGCTCATCTAGCGGGAGGACGCCTATTCACAGATACGCAGTATTTT. It encodes CASSAHLAGGRLFTDTQYF. Using reference TRBV7-9 and TRBJ2-3 for the parts outside the CDR3, the full variable domain is DTGVSQNPRHKITKRGQNVTFRCDPISEHNRLYWYRQTLGQGPEFLTYFQNEAQLEKSRLLSDRFSAERPKGSFSTLEIQRTEQGDSAMYLCASSAHLAGGRLFTDTQYFGPGTRLTVL.

The chain couples TRBV4-1 to TRBJ2-1; 8 bases line up with TRBD2. Germline CDR1 is MGHRA and CDR2 is YSYEKL. This CDR3 region has 16 residues. The V and J ends lost 4 bases and 0 bases, in that order; junction bases with no gene match: 5. The CDR3: CASSRIAGTSYNEQFF. In DNA, the CDR3 is TGCGCCAGCAGCCGTATAGCGGGAACCTCCTACAATGAGCAGTTCTTC.

This chain uses TRBV2 with TRBJ2-1; no clear D gene. In germline, CDR1 is SNHLY, CDR2 FYNNEI. The CDR3 length is 12 residues. V was pared by 3 bases and J by 8 bases, with 8 bases between. This CDR3 is CASSEDDDEQFF. The CDR3 DNA sequence: TGTGCCAGCAGTGAGGATGATGATGAGCAGTTCTTC.

Judged by abundance, this clone is medium-sized. The CDR3 protein is CASSPSDRGENIQYF. CDR3 sequence (DNA): TGTGCCAGCAGCCCTAGCGACAGGGGAGAGAACATTCAGTACTTC. J is TRBJ2-4 and V is TRBV11-1, with TRBD1 identical over 8 bases. Germline lookup yields CDR1 SGHAT and CDR2 FQDESV (reference sequence). V lost 5 bases and J lost 7; bases outside the gene matches: 10. CDR3 length: 15 amino acids.

This clone has only one observation. The J gene is TRBJ1-2, the V gene TRBV6-5, with 10 nucleotides matching TRBD1. Germline lookup yields CDR1 MNHEY and CDR2 SVGAGI. V lost 1 base, J lost 3 bases, and 5 bases stayed unmatched. The CDR3 sequence is 16 residues long. In DNA form, the CDR3 reads TGTGCCAGCAGTTACTGGGGGACAGGGGATCACTATGGCTACACCTTC. Its protein is CASSYWGTGDHYGYTF.

The chain employs TRBV4-1 and TRBJ2-3; possible D gene TRBD2, 6 bases. CDR1 MGHRA and CDR2 YSYEKL come from the germline V gene. The CDR3 runs to 12 residues. Trimming removed 0 bases from V and 9 bases from J, with 7 bases in between. CDR3 nucleotide sequence: TGCGCCAGCAGCCAAGATGGGGGGACGCAGTATTTT. Encoded protein: CASSQDGGTQYF.

This chain connects TRBV29-1 to TRBJ2-1; 14 positions match TRBD2. Germline CDR1 is SQVTM and CDR2 is ANQGSEA. Germline trimming cut 6 bases from V and 6 bases from J; bases unmatched to any gene: 7. This CDR3 is 15 amino acids long. The CDR3 nucleotides read TGCAGCGTCCACAAGGGGACTAGCGGGAGCAATGAGCAGTTCTTC. This encodes CSVHKGTSGSNEQFF.

This rearrangement joins TRBV28 to TRBJ2-7, with D possibly matching TRBD2 (5 bases). The CDR3 extends over 14 amino acids. V shed 5 bases and J shed 4 bases, with 15 bases lying between them. The germline V gene encodes CDR1 MDHEN and CDR2 SYDVKM. CDR3 residues: CASSDLGRTYEQYF. The CDR3 DNA sequence: TGTGCCAGCAGTGACCTTGGACGGACTTACGAGCAGTACTTC. Together with reference TRBV28 and TRBJ2-7, the CDR3 gives the full variable domain: DVKVTQSSRYLVKRTGEKVFLECVQDMDHENMFWYRQDPGLGLRLIYFSYDVKMKEKGDIPEGYSVSREKKERFSLILESASTNQTSMYLCASSDLGRTYEQYFGPGTRLTVT.

The rearrangement links TRBV5-5 to TRBJ2-7; 7 nucleotides agree with TRBD1. The length of the CDR3 is 14 residues. V lost 3 bases to trimming and J lost 6 bases; unmatched junction nucleotides: 9. From germline, CDR1 is SGHKS and CDR2 YYEKEE (reference sequence). The chain's CDR3 is CASSYGQDGGEQYF. CDR3 DNA: TGTGCCAGCAGCTACGGACAGGATGGGGGCGAGCAGTACTTC.

The chain recombines TRBV7-3 with TRBJ2-1; D is undetermined. The germline V and J ends were trimmed by 5 bases and 7 bases, with 12 bases remaining between them. Germline lookup yields CDR1 SGHTA and CDR2 FQGTGA. This CDR3 spans 13 amino acids. The CDR3 loop reads CASSPAARNEQFF. For the CDR3, the DNA is TGTGCCAGCAGCCCCGCGGCAAGGAATGAGCAGTTCTTC.

This rearrangement joins TRBV2 to TRBJ2-5; 10 nucleotides line up with TRBD2. V lost 4 bases, J lost 3 bases, and 17 bases stayed unmatched. CDR1 is SNHLY, CDR2 FYNNEI, per germline. This CDR3 is built from 19 residues. CDR3 amino acids: CASSGASGRAMWGEETQYF. CDR3 nucleotides: TGTGCCAGCAGTGGGGCCAGCGGGAGGGCCATGTGGGGGGAAGAGACCCAGTACTTC.

CDR3 sequence reads: CASGFDFGGPYEQYF. Written as DNA, the CDR3 is TGTGCTAGTGGTTTTGATTTTGGCGGCCCCTACGAGCAGTACTTC. The gene calls are TRBV12-5 and TRBJ2-7; D remains unclear. Trimming removed 3 bases from V and 2 bases from J, with 14 bases in between. Germline V gives CDR1 LGHNT, CDR2 FRNRAP. CDR3 size: 15 residues.

This chain joins TRBV24-1 and TRBJ1-3, with no clear D. The CDR3 covers 14 residues. Looked up from germline, CDR1 is KGHDR and CDR2 is SFDVKD. Trimming pared 2 bases from V and 2 bases from J, leaving 6 bases between. The CDR3 nucleotides are TGTGCCACCAGTGATTCGGGTCCTGGAAACACCATATATTTT. It specifies CATSDSGPGNTIYF.

The chain links TRBV28 to TRBJ1-4; D not certain. The CDR3 length is 14 residues. Germline V gives CDR1 MDHEN, CDR2 SYDVKM. V was trimmed by 8 bases and J by 5 bases, leaving 15 bases between them. CDR3 in DNA: TGTGCCAGCGTCGAAGAAGGGCCGAATGAAAAACTGTTTTTT. It translates to CASVEEGPNEKLFF.

The chain uses TRBV11-2 and TRBJ1-2, with 7 bases that match TRBD1. This CDR3 has 13 residues. V trimming: 5 bases; J trimming: 9 bases; junction bases outside the gene matches: 9. CDR1 and CDR2 from the germline V gene are SGHAT and FQNNGV. The CDR3 loop is CASSPGGTISYTF. Written as DNA, the CDR3 is TGTGCCAGCAGCCCAGGGGGTACTATAAGCTACACCTTC.

V gene TRBV10-3 combines with J gene TRBJ2-2, with 7 bases lining up with TRBD1. The CDR3 is 15 residues long. Trimming cost V 7 bases and J 6 bases; bases outside gene matches: 11. Germline loops: CDR1 ENHRY, CDR2 SYGVKD. The CDR3 region is CAITRTGREPGELFF. CDR3 coding DNA: TGTGCCATCACCCGGACAGGTCGGGAACCCGGGGAGCTGTTTTTT.

For the CDR3, the DNA is TGTGCTAGTGGTTTGAGCGAGGGACAGGGTTTCTGGGAGCAGTACTTC. It encodes CASGLSEGQGFWEQYF. This rearrangement joins TRBV12-5 to TRBJ2-7, with 9 bases aligning to TRBD1. This CDR3 has 16 amino acids. The germline V gene has CDR1 LGHNT and CDR2 FRNRAP. The V gene end was trimmed by 2 bases and the J gene end by 7 bases; junction bases not matched to a gene: 12. Based on the CDR3 plus reference TRBV12-5 and TRBJ2-7, the full variable domain is DARVTQTPRHKVTEMGQEVTMRCQPILGHNTVFWYRQTMMQGLELLAYFRNRAPLDDSGMPKDRFSAEMPDATLATLKIQPSEPRDSAVYFCASGLSEGQGFWEQYFGPGTRLTVT.

This clone was seen a handful of times. This rearrangement joins TRBV10-3 to TRBJ2-1; TRBD1 agrees at 8 bases. V lost 3 bases and J lost 4; bases outside the gene matches: 2. This CDR3 is built from 14 residues. CDR1 ENHRY and CDR2 SYGVKD come from the germline V gene. The CDR3 sequence: CAISDDRGYNEQFF. In nucleotides, the CDR3 is TGTGCCATCAGTGACGACAGGGGATACAATGAGCAGTTCTTC.

This clone was counted a few times. This chain uses TRBV18 with TRBJ2-1; 12 bases align to TRBD2. Germline loops: CDR1 KGHSH, CDR2 LQKENI. Trimming at V came to 0 bases and at J to 1 base, leaving 10 bases not matched to a gene. There are 20 residues in the CDR3. CDR3 amino acids: CASSPPLRLAGGDSYNEQFF. In DNA form, the CDR3 reads TGTGCCAGCTCACCACCGTTGCGGCTAGCGGGAGGGGATTCCTACAATGAGCAGTTCTTC.

This rearrangement joins TRBV29-1 to TRBJ1-1, with unresolved D. This CDR3 region has 11 residues. V gave up 4 bases and J gave up 4 bases, with 7 bases separating them. Germline V CDR1 and CDR2: SQVTM, ANQGSEA. CDR3 DNA: TGCAGCGTTGGGGGTCGCACTGAAGCTTTCTTT. Translation gives CSVGGRTEAFF.

This chain connects TRBV4-1 to TRBJ2-7; 7 bases fit TRBD2. V was clipped by 5 bases and J by 5 bases; unmatched bases: 9. The CDR3 contains 14 residues. Germline V CDR1 and CDR2: MGHRA, YSYEKL. Here the CDR3 reads CASSYPGLTHEQYF. CDR3 coding DNA: TGCGCCAGCAGCTATCCGGGACTAACACACGAGCAGTACTTC.